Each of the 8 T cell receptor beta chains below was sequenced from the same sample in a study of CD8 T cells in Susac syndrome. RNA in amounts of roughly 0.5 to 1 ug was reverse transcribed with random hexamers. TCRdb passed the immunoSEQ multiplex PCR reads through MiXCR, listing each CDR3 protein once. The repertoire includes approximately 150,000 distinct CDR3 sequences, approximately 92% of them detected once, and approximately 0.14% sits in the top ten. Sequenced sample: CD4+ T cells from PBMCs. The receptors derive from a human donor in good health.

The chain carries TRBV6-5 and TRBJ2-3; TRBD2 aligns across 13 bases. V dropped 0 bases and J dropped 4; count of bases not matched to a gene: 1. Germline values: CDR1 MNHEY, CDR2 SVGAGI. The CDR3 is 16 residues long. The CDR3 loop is CASSYSLAGGPDTQYF. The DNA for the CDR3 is TGTGCCAGCAGTTACTCACTAGCGGGGGGGCCAGATACGCAGTATTTT.

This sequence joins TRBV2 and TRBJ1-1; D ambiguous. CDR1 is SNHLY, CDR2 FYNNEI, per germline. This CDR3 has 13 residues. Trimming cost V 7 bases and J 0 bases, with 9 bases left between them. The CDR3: CASKSRMNTEAFF. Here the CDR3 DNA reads TGTGCCAGCAAGAGCAGAATGAACACTGAAGCTTTCTTT.

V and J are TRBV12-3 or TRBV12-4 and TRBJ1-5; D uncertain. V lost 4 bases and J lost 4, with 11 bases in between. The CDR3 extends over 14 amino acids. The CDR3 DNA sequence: TGTGCCAGCAGTTATTCGGGGATTAATCAGCCCCAGCATTTT. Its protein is CASSYSGINQPQHF.

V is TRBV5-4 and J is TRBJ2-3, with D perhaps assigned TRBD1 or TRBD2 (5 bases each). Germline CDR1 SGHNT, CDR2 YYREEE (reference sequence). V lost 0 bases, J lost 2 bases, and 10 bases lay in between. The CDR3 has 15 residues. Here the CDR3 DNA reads TGTGCCAGCAGCTTGGGAGGGGATCTCACAGATACGCAGTATTTT. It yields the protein CASSLGGDLTDTQYF.

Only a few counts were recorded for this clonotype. For the CDR3, the DNA is TGTGCCAGCAGCCCGACAGATTTGAACACTGAAGCTTTCTTT. It is translated as CASSPTDLNTEAFF. J is TRBJ1-1 and V is TRBV3-1, with a weak D call TRBD1 (5 bases). CDR3 length: 14 amino acids. Deletions cut 4 bases from V and 0 bases from J, with 9 bases between. From germline, CDR1 is LGHDT and CDR2 YNNKEL (reference sequence).

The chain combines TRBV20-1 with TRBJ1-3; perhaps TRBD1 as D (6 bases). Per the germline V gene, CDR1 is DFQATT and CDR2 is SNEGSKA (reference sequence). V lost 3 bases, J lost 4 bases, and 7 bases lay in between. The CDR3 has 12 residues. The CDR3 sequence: CSARRGGNTIYF. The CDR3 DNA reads TGCAGTGCTAGGAGGGGGGGAAACACCATATATTTT.

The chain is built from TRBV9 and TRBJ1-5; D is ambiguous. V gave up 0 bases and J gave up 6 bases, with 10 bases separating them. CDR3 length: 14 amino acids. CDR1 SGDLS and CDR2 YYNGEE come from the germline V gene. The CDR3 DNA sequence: TGTGCCAGCAGCGTAGAAGGTTCGGGTCAGCCCCAGCATTTT. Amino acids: CASSVEGSGQPQHF. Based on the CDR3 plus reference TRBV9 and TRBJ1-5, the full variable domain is DSGVTQTPKHLITATGQRVTLRCSPRSGDLSVYWYQQSLDQGLQFLIQYYNGEERAKGNILERFSAQQFPDLHSELNLSSLELGDSALYFCASSVEGSGQPQHFGDGTRLSIL.

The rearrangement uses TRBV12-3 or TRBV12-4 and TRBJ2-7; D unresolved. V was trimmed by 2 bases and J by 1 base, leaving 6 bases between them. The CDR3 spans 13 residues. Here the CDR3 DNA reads TGTGCCAGCAGTTTAAGGGAATCCTACGAGCAGTACTTC. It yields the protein CASSLRESYEQYF.